This T cell receptor beta chain came from a study of T cells in localized non-small cell lung cancer (dated by TCRdb to about 2020). For the study in its entirety: The study analyzed T cell repertoires of a few hundred early-stage NSCLC patients, comparing tumors and uninvolved tumor-adjacent lungs. The cohort was made up of 236 treatment-naive NSCLC patients whose localized lung tumors had been resected. A mean age of around 66 years was recorded for the NSCLC patients, of whom around 120 were male and around 100 were female.

Overall study outcomes, separate from this receptor: Because multi-region tumor sequencing was not performed, intratumor heterogeneity could not be ruled out. Of the top 100 tumor clones, a median of roughly 53 were detected in paired uninvolved adjacent lung; about 26 were also among that lung's top 100. Longer overall survival was associated with higher T cell density in blood, whereas shorter survival was associated with higher clonality in adjacent lung. Uninvolved tumor-adjacent lung showed the highest T cell clonality, higher than tumor, which suggests more focused antigenic responses in the adjacent lung. Because the study design was exploratory, TCR variables were selected using unadjusted p-values without false-discovery rate correction.

As to this clone: Its antigen is not yet known. Per-base quality was not reported, and no clone a single base away is much larger than it.

At diagnosis, tumor, uninvolved tumor-adjacent lung and peripheral blood were collected and then preserved as a mix of FFPE and fresh-frozen material. For TCR repertoire profiling, blood samples were analyzed as peripheral blood mononuclear cells. TCR beta CDR3 regions were sequenced from DNA using the immunoSEQ Assay. On the study's bioinformatics: T cell density was computed as TCR beta template counts normalized to usable DNA estimated by amplifying housekeeping genes. Richness was estimated using the preseqR package, with extrapolation to 400,000 templates for PBMC samples and to 120,000 templates for tissue samples. Clonality was defined by subtracting Pielou's evenness from one. Tissue-enriched TCRs were identified through differential abundance testing performed on productive amino-acid clonotypes, with a minimum total count of 5 and an alpha of 0.1. Repertoire overlap between compartments was quantified with the Jaccard Index and Morisita Overlap Index. GLIPH clustered TCR beta CDR3s with public tetramer-defined viral CDR3s; viral motifs required at least three viral sequences plus V-gene enrichment. In TCRdb, the immuneACCESS table is reduced to in-frame sequences with V and J assigned. These tables do not hold every clone; where another copy was compared, an unresolved V gene accounts for under half, and the others remain unexplained. D and trimming were read from the DNA, whereas the V and J calls and clone size are those reported in that table. The sample profile shows 55,000 to 80,000 clones; about four fifths of them were found once. Approximately 13% of the sample comes from the top ten.

The CDR3, from cysteine to phenylalanine, totals 14 residues. Just CDR3 DNA is preserved here, 42 bases in frame from base 1. The V end gives up 5 bases and the J end 9 bases, leaving 5 bases in the junction not matched to a gene. Via the germline V gene, CDR1 is SNHLY and CDR2 FYNNEI. Sequencing used peripheral blood, obtained before any cancer treatment. The V and J genes are TRBV2 and TRBJ1-6; 9 bases in between match TRBD1. The TCR was taken from a female donor older than 55 with stage I lung adenocarcinoma. The nucleotide sequence is TGTGCCAGCAGTACTGGACAGGGGATTTCACCCCTCCACTTT. Translated, it gives CASSTGQGISPLHF.